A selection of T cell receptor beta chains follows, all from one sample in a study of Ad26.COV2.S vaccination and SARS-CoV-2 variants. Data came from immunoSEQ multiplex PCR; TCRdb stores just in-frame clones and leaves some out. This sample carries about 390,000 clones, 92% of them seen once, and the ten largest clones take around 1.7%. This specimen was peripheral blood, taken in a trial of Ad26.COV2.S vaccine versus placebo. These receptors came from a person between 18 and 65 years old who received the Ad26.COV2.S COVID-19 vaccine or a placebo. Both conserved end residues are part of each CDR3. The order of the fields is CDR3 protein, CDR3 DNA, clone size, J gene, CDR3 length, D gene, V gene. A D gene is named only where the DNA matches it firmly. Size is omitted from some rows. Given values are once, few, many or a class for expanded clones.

CAISESGNTEAFF,TGTGCCATCAGTGAGTCGGGGAACACTGAAGCTTTCTTT,few,TRBJ1-1,13,NA,TRBV10-3
CASSYTKVGSIWETQYF,TGTGCCAGCAGTTACACCAAAGTGGGCTCAATCTGGGAGACCCAGTACTTC,NA,TRBJ2-5,17,NA,TRBV6-2/TRBV6-3
CASSYPRGGDHQPQHF,TGTGCCAGCAGTTACCCACGCGGCGGGGACCATCAGCCCCAGCATTTT,NA,TRBJ1-5,16,NA,TRBV7-2
CASSYESTGAGNSPLHF,TGCGCCAGCAGCTACGAATCGACAGGGGCTGGGAATTCACCCCTCCACTTT,once,TRBJ1-6,17,TRBD1,TRBV5-1
CASRIGRGRNEQFF,TGTGCCAGCAGGATAGGACGCGGCAGGAATGAGCAGTTCTTC,NA,TRBJ2-1,14,NA,TRBV2
CASAGGDRGAYEQYF,TGTGCCTCGGCGGGCGGGGACAGGGGGGCCTACGAGCAGTACTTC,NA,TRBJ2-7,15,NA,TRBV21-1
CATSRVASPQETQYF,TGTGCCACCAGCAGAGTGGCCTCCCCCCAAGAGACCCAGTACTTC,once,TRBJ2-5,15,NA,TRBV15
CAWKGGTSTNEKLFF,TGTGCCTGGAAGGGGGGTACTTCAACTAATGAAAAACTGTTTTTT,NA,TRBJ1-4,15,NA,TRBV30
CASSSYRGVRGEETQYF,TGTGCCAGCAGCTCGTACAGGGGTGTTAGGGGTGAAGAGACCCAGTACTTC,few,TRBJ2-5,17,TRBD1,TRBV11-2
CASSSLSTGAAGYEQYF,TGTGCCAGCAGTTCCCTCTCGACAGGGGCCGCGGGGTACGAGCAGTACTTC,NA,TRBJ2-7,17,TRBD1,TRBV27
CASSPGLAGGYNEQFF,TGCGCCAGCAGTCCCGGACTAGCGGGGGGATACAATGAGCAGTTCTTC,NA,TRBJ2-1,16,TRBD2,TRBV10-1
CASSASIVSNQPQHF,TGTGCCAGCTCTGCATCAATCGTCAGCAATCAGCCCCAGCATTTT,NA,TRBJ1-5,15,NA,TRBV18
CASSPLAGWNTEAFF,TGTGCCAGCTCACCACTTGCAGGGTGGAACACTGAAGCTTTCTTT,once,TRBJ1-1,15,NA,TRBV18
CASSVARQAKNYGYTF,TGTGCCAGCAGCGTAGCCCGACAGGCCAAGAACTATGGCTACACCTTC,NA,TRBJ1-2,16,NA,TRBV9
CASSHHTGELFF,TGTGCCAGCAGCCATCACACCGGGGAGCTGTTTTTT,NA,TRBJ2-2,12,NA,TRBV5-5
CASSPRTGNPFF,TGTGCCAGCAGCCCCCGGACAGGGAATCCTTTCTTT,NA,TRBJ1-1,12,TRBD1,TRBV12-3/TRBV12-4
CSVRTPEGGQPQHF,TGCAGCGTACGGACCCCCGAAGGGGGTCAGCCCCAGCATTTT,NA,TRBJ1-5,14,NA,TRBV29-1
CATRPGGSYNSPLHF,TGTGCCACCAGACCGGGCGGCTCCTATAATTCACCCCTCCACTTT,NA,TRBJ1-6,15,NA,TRBV19
CASSTSLALLGPPLKETQYF,TGTGCCAGCAGCACTAGCCTAGCTTTACTAGGCCCCCCTTTAAAAGAGACCCAGTACTTC,NA,TRBJ2-5,20,NA,TRBV7-9
CAWGRGLGQPQHF,TGTGCCTGGGGAAGGGGTTTGGGTCAGCCCCAGCATTTT,NA,TRBJ1-5,13,NA,TRBV30
CASSQAPVEPNSPLHF,TGCGCCAGCAGCCAAGCTCCAGTCGAACCGAATTCACCCCTCCACTTT,NA,TRBJ1-6,16,NA,TRBV4-1
CAWDEPIYVDYNYGYTF,TGTGCCTGGGATGAGCCAATTTATGTAGACTATAACTATGGCTACACCTTC,NA,TRBJ1-2,17,NA,TRBV30
CASSLEGSGQGYEQYF,TGTGCCAGCAGCTTAGAGGGATCGGGACAGGGCTACGAGCAGTACTTC,NA,TRBJ2-7,16,TRBD1,TRBV11-2
CASSLARTGGLVDYGYTF,TGTGCCAGCAGCTTAGCGCGGACAGGGGGGTTAGTTGACTATGGCTACACCTTC,NA,TRBJ1-2,18,TRBD1,TRBV7-9
CASNGGGLRYEQYF,TGTGCCAGTAACGGGGGGGGGCTAAGGTACGAGCAGTACTTC,NA,TRBJ2-7,14,TRBD2,TRBV6-5
CASSYPGLAGGYQETQYF,TGTGCCAGCAGTTATCCTGGACTAGCGGGGGGCTACCAAGAGACCCAGTACTTC,NA,TRBJ2-5,18,TRBD2,TRBV6-2/TRBV6-3
CASSLPAWGGSEQFF,TGCGCCAGCAGCTTGCCGGCTTGGGGTGGGAGTGAGCAGTTCTTC,NA,TRBJ2-1,15,NA,TRBV5-1
CASSPGPREKLFF,TGTGCCAGCAGCCCGGGGCCGCGGGAAAAACTGTTTTTT,NA,TRBJ1-4,13,NA,TRBV7-8
CASSISMNTEAFF,TGTGCCAGTAGTATATCTATGAACACTGAAGCTTTCTTT,NA,TRBJ1-1,13,NA,TRBV19
CASRRQEANYGYTF,TGTGCCAGCAGAAGACAGGAGGCAAACTATGGCTACACCTTC,once,TRBJ1-2,14,NA,TRBV11-2
CAWTNRGPRLGQKQPQHF,TGTGCCTGGACAAACCGGGGCCCCCGATTGGGACAAAAACAGCCCCAGCATTTT,once,TRBJ1-5,18,NA,TRBV30